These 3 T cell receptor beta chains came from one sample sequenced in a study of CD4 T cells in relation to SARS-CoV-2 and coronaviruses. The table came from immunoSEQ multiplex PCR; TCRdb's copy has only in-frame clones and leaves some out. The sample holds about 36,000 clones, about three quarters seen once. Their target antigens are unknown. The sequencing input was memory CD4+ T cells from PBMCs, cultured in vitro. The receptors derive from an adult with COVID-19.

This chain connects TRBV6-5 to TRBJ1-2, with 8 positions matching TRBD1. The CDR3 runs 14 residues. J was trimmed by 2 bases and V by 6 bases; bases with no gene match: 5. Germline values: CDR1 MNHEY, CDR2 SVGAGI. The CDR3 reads CASRGTGRNYGYTF. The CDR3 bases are TGTGCCAGCAGAGGGACAGGCAGAAACTATGGCTACACCTTC.

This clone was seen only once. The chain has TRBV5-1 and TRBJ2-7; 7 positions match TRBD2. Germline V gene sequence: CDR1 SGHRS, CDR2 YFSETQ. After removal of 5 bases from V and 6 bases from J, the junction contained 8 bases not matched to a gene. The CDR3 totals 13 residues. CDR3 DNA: TGCGCCAGCAGACTCGGGGAGGGCGGCGAGCAGTACTTC. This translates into CASRLGEGGEQYF.

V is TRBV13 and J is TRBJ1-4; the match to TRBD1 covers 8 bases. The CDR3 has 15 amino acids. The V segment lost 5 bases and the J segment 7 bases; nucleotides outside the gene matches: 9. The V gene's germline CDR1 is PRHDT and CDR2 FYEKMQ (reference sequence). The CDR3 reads CASSARQGLGEKLFF. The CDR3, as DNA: TGTGCCAGCAGCGCCCGACAGGGGCTGGGTGAAAAACTGTTTTTT.